These 30 T cell receptor beta chains share one sample of origin, sequenced in a study of T cell responses to AZD1222 COVID-19 vaccine. Sequenced by immunoSEQ multiplex PCR; TCRdb stores in-frame clones only, minus some. Here the sample spans about 150,000 clones, about nine tenths being singletons. The specimen was peripheral blood, collected on day 0 of AZD1222 vaccination. These receptor sequences come from an adult in good health.

The CDR3 sequence is CASMSEGLAGHEQYF. CDR3 bases: TGTGCCAGCATGAGTGAGGGACTAGCGGGCCACGAGCAGTACTTC. The rearrangement links TRBV6-5 to TRBJ2-7; 12 nucleotides line up with TRBD2. The trim removed 7 bases at V and 5 bases at J, leaving 9 bases unmatched. This CDR3 region has 15 residues. Germline lookup yields CDR1 MNHEY and CDR2 SVGAGI.

V gene TRBV6-6 combines with J gene TRBJ1-1; the match to TRBD1 covers 9 bases. The CDR3 runs to 15 residues. Germline values: CDR1 MNHNY, CDR2 SVGAGI (reference sequence). The J segment lost 6 bases and the V segment lost 2 bases, leaving 7 bases of the junction unmatched. The CDR3 DNA reads TGTGCCAGCAGTTACGCTTGGACAGGGGAACCTGAAGCTTTCTTT. This encodes CASSYAWTGEPEAFF.

The chain has TRBV19 and TRBJ1-2; D call uncertain. Germline loops: CDR1 LNHDA, CDR2 SQIVND (reference sequence). V gave up 3 bases and J gave up 6 bases, with 5 bases separating them. This CDR3 has 11 amino acids. The CDR3 region is CASSMVDGYTF. The CDR3 DNA sequence: TGTGCCAGTAGTATGGTGGATGGCTACACCTTC.

The chain employs TRBV4-1 and TRBJ1-2; the D is unclear. This CDR3 is 15 amino acids long. Trimming took off 0 bases at V and 1 base at J, with 9 bases between the two ends. Germline V gene lookup returns CDR1 MGHRA and CDR2 YSYEKL. CDR3 coding DNA: TGCGCCAGCAGCCAAGAACACACCTATAACTATGGCTACACCTTC. The encoded protein is CASSQEHTYNYGYTF.

The chain uses TRBV10-3 and TRBJ2-7, with D perhaps matching TRBD1 (5 bases). CDR3 length equals 14 residues. The germline V gene encodes CDR1 ENHRY and CDR2 SYGVKD. Trimming took 4 bases from V and 5 from J, leaving 15 bases between them. CDR3: CAISGGRGLDEQYF. The CDR3, as DNA: TGTGCCATCAGTGGGGGAAGGGGTCTCGACGAGCAGTACTTC.

V usage is TRBV15 and J usage is TRBJ2-7; D gene ambiguous. Germline CDR1 LNHNV, CDR2 YYDKDF (reference sequence). Trimming removed 1 base from V and 9 bases from J, with 19 bases in between. The CDR3 has 15 amino acids. CDR3 nucleotide sequence: TGTGCCACCAGCAGAGGGGTTAGGGCCTCAACCGGGCAGTACTTC. Protein sequence: CATSRGVRASTGQYF.

The chain links TRBV18 to TRBJ2-7; D perhaps matches TRBD1 (6 bases). The CDR3 extends over 13 amino acids. The germline V gene has CDR1 KGHSH and CDR2 LQKENI. V lost 10 bases to trimming and J lost 4 bases, with 17 bases between them. The CDR3 reads CATRGGETYEQYF. CDR3 nucleotides: TGTGCCACCCGAGGGGGTGAAACTTACGAGCAGTACTTC.

In regard to this clone: This specimen includes other DNA sequences encoding the same CDR3. The chain couples TRBV6-2 or TRBV6-3 to TRBJ2-1; 11 positions match TRBD2. The CDR3 is 15 residues long. Germline lookup yields CDR1 MNHEY and CDR2 SVGEGT. V lost 0 bases, J lost 7 bases, and 2 bases stayed unmatched. The CDR3 reads CASSYSLAGGNEQFF. The CDR3 DNA follows: TGTGCCAGCAGTTACTCTCTAGCGGGAGGTAATGAGCAGTTCTTC.

This clone appeared a few times. The rearrangement uses TRBV29-1 and TRBJ1-1; 7 bases fit TRBD1. The V gene's germline CDR1 is SQVTM and CDR2 ANQGSEA. J gave up 4 bases and V 5 bases, and 13 bases lay outside the gene matches. The CDR3 runs 15 residues. The DNA for the CDR3 is TGCAGCGTTCCCCCCCAGGCAGGGGGGTTCACTGAAGCTTTCTTT. The encoded protein is CSVPPQAGGFTEAFF.

This chain uses TRBV25-1 with TRBJ2-7, with a possible D match to TRBD1 (5 bases). This CDR3 has 11 residues. The germline gives CDR1 MGHDK, CDR2 SYGVNS. V was shortened by 6 bases and J by 4 bases, with 7 bases between the two germline ends. The CDR3 here is CASRGLYEQYF. The CDR3 DNA is TGTGCCAGCAGGGGGCTTTACGAGCAGTACTTC.

The V and J genes are TRBV6-2 or TRBV6-3 and TRBJ1-5; D call uncertain. The CDR3 contains 14 residues. The germline gives CDR1 MNHEY, CDR2 SVGEGT. The germline V and J ends were trimmed by 2 bases and 4 bases, with 9 bases remaining between them. Here the CDR3 DNA reads TGTGCCAGCAGTTACAGTTTCGGGAATCAGCCCCAGCATTTT. It encodes CASSYSFGNQPQHF.

J is TRBJ2-5 and V is TRBV7-2; no clear D gene. The CDR3 totals 12 residues. The germline V and J ends were trimmed by 2 bases and 4 bases, with 5 bases remaining between them. CDR1 is SGHTA and CDR2 is FQGNSA in the germline V gene. The CDR3 DNA follows: TGTGCCAGCAGCTTAACCACAGAGACCCAGTACTTC. Amino acids: CASSLTTETQYF.

This chain joins TRBV7-2 and TRBJ2-2; weak D call: TRBD1 (6 bases). Germline assignment: CDR1 SGHTA and CDR2 FQGNSA. V was clipped by 4 bases and J by 6 bases, with 15 bases between them. The CDR3 length is 15 residues. The DNA for the CDR3 is TGTGCCAGCAGCTACAGGGACGTTGTGGCCGGGGAGCTGTTTTTT. Its protein is CASSYRDVVAGELFF.

This rearrangement joins TRBV21-1 to TRBJ2-5; the D call of TRBD1 is as the table states it, not checked on the DNA. TRBV21-1 is labeled a pseudogene. CDR3 length: 15 residues. CDR3 sequence: CASSTDRGLQETQYF. The CDR3 DNA follows: TGTGCCAGCAGCACGGACAGGGGGCTGCAAGAGACCCAGTACTTC.

The rearrangement uses TRBV19 and TRBJ1-3, with D unclear. The CDR3 runs 14 residues. Between the trimmed V and J ends, which lost 4 bases and 0 bases, there was a span of 7 bases. CDR1 LNHDA and CDR2 SQIVND come from the germline V gene (reference sequence). DNA of the CDR3: TGTGCCAGTAGTACCCGATACTCTGGAAACACCATATATTTT. Protein sequence: CASSTRYSGNTIYF.

The chain combines TRBV15 with TRBJ2-7; 7 bases align to TRBD1. The CDR3 loop spans 13 amino acids. V shed 0 bases, J shed 5 bases, and the junction held 1 base outside the gene matches. CDR1 and CDR2 (germline): LNHNV, YYDKDF (reference sequence). CDR3: CATSRERGHEQYF. CDR3 sequence (DNA): TGTGCCACCAGCAGAGAGAGGGGGCACGAGCAGTACTTC.

This clone was seen a handful of times. The chain employs TRBV7-9 and TRBJ1-1; 7 bases agree with TRBD1. CDR3 length: 16 amino acids. V dropped 5 bases and J dropped 0; count of bases not matched to a gene: 9. CDR1 is SEHNR and CDR2 is FQNEAQ in the germline V gene (reference sequence). The DNA of the CDR3 is TGTGCCAGCAGCGACGGACAGGCCCTCCTGAACACTGAAGCTTTCTTT. This translates into CASSDGQALLNTEAFF.

The chain links TRBV2 to TRBJ2-2, with a possible D match to TRBD1 (6 bases). Germline V gene sequence: CDR1 SNHLY, CDR2 FYNNEI. V was pared by 4 bases and J by 0 bases, with 9 bases between. The CDR3 runs 15 residues. The DNA for the CDR3 is TGTGCCAGCAGTGGGACAGCCCCGAACACCGGGGAGCTGTTTTTT. Its protein is CASSGTAPNTGELFF.

This chain links TRBV7-9 with TRBJ2-7; D is perhaps TRBD2 (6 bases). The CDR3 runs to 16 residues. The V and J ends lost 1 base and 4 bases respectively, with 17 bases between them. Per germline, CDR1 SEHNR and CDR2 FQNEAQ (reference sequence). The CDR3 region is CASSLVLASAVYEQYF. Here the CDR3 DNA reads TGTGCCAGCAGCTTAGTATTGGCTAGCGCCGTGTACGAGCAGTACTTC.

The rearrangement links TRBV7-2 to TRBJ2-3; TRBD1 aligns across 10 bases. The J segment lost 4 bases and the V segment lost 3 bases, leaving 10 bases of the junction unmatched. This CDR3 is built from 17 residues. Germline CDR1 and CDR2: SGHTA and FQGNSA. CDR3: CASSFYRDRGSSDTQYF. As DNA, the CDR3 is TGTGCCAGCAGCTTCTACCGGGACAGGGGATCCTCAGATACGCAGTATTTT. Drawing the rest from reference TRBV7-2 and TRBJ2-3, the complete variable domain is GAGVSQSPSNKVTEKGKDVELRCDPISGHTALYWYRQSLGQGLEFLIYFQGNSAPDKSGLPSDRFSAERTGGSVSTLTIQRTQQEDSAVYLCASSFYRDRGSSDTQYFGPGTRLTVL.

The V gene is TRBV19, the J gene TRBJ1-2, with 8 bases matching TRBD1. V dropped 5 bases and J dropped 1; count of bases not matched to a gene: 6. The germline V gene encodes CDR1 LNHDA and CDR2 SQIVND (reference sequence). CDR3 size: 15 residues. CDR3 protein: CASSRSGQVNYGYTF. In DNA, the CDR3 is TGTGCCAGTAGTCGGTCGGGACAGGTTAACTATGGCTACACCTTC.

V gene TRBV24-1 combines with J gene TRBJ2-2; D ambiguous. Germline loops: CDR1 KGHDR, CDR2 SFDVKD. V lost 7 bases, J lost 5 bases, and 7 bases lay in between. This CDR3 contains 12 residues. The CDR3 sequence is CATSVDTGELFF. Here the CDR3 DNA reads TGTGCCACCAGCGTGGATACCGGGGAGCTGTTTTTT.

The chain is built from TRBV28 and TRBJ2-3, with 7 bases matching TRBD1. The ends lost 4 bases at V and 5 bases at J; junction bases unmatched: 6. The CDR3 spans 14 residues. Germline CDR1 MDHEN, CDR2 SYDVKM. The CDR3 region is CASSSTGLVDTQYF. In nucleotides, the CDR3 is TGTGCCAGCAGTTCGACAGGGCTAGTAGATACGCAGTATTTT.

The rearrangement joins TRBV5-4 to TRBJ1-1; D gene ambiguous. The ends were cut back, 4 bases at V and 2 bases at J, with 12 bases in the middle. CDR1 and CDR2 (germline): SGHNT, YYREEE (reference sequence). The CDR3 has 14 amino acids. The CDR3 spells CASSTGGLNTEAFF. Here the CDR3 DNA reads TGTGCCAGCAGCACTGGCGGGTTAAACACTGAAGCTTTCTTT. Full variable domain (rest looked up from reference TRBV5-4 and TRBJ1-1): ETGVTQSPTHLIKTRGQQVTLRCSSQSGHNTVSWYQQALGQGPQFIFQYYREEENGRGNFPPRFSGLQFPNYSSELNVNALELDDSALYLCASSTGGLNTEAFFGQGTRLTVV.

This sequence joins TRBV23-1 and TRBJ1-6, with D uncertain. TRBV23-1 is filed as an ORF, its function uncertain. Trimming shortened V by 9 bases and J by 13 bases, and 10 bases separated the two germline ends. The CDR3 has 10 residues. The chain's CDR3 is CASCHHPLHF. CDR3 nucleotide sequence: TGCGCCAGTTGTCACCACCCCCTCCACTTT.

The V gene is TRBV28, the J gene TRBJ1-1; 12 bases fit TRBD1. This CDR3 has 17 amino acids. Germline V gene sequence: CDR1 MDHEN, CDR2 SYDVKM. The junction had 14 bases not matched to a gene; V was cut back by 8 bases and J by 4 bases. The CDR3 reads CASPNRDRGREGTEAFF. CDR3 DNA: TGTGCCAGCCCCAATCGGGACAGGGGGCGGGAGGGCACTGAAGCTTTCTTT.

This chain connects TRBV24-1 to TRBJ1-5, with 8 positions matching TRBD1. This CDR3 has 15 amino acids. Per the germline V gene, CDR1 is KGHDR and CDR2 is SFDVKD. The J segment lost 6 bases and the V segment lost 2 bases, leaving 5 bases of the junction unmatched. CDR3 residues: CATSDSTGGSQPQHF. DNA for the CDR3: TGTGCCACCAGTGATTCTACAGGGGGAAGTCAGCCCCAGCATTTT.

This chain connects TRBV3-1 (or the pseudogene TRBV3-2) to TRBJ2-7; D gene uncertain. The CDR3 loop spans 11 amino acids. Germline V CDR1 and CDR2: LGHDT, YNNKEL (reference sequence). Trimming removed 1 base from V and 6 bases from J, with 4 bases in between. This CDR3 is CASSQVAEQYF. The DNA for the CDR3 is TGTGCCAGCAGCCAAGTGGCCGAGCAGTACTTC.

V gene TRBV28 combines with J gene TRBJ1-6, with a weak D call TRBD1 (5 bases). Per germline, CDR1 MDHEN and CDR2 SYDVKM. There are 16 residues in the CDR3. Trimming took 4 bases from V and 10 from J, leaving 20 bases between them. CDR3 nucleotides: TGTGCCAGCAGTTACCGGACACGGGCGGGGAGGTCACCCCTCCACTTT. Protein product: CASSYRTRAGRSPLHF.

J is TRBJ1-5 and V is TRBV6-5; D possibly corresponds to TRBD1 (6 bases). This CDR3 region has 12 residues. V shed 7 bases and J shed 7 bases, with 11 bases lying between them. Per germline, CDR1 MNHEY and CDR2 SVGAGI. CDR3 in amino acids: CASKRGAQPQHF. CDR3 sequence (DNA): TGTGCCAGCAAACGGGGGGCCCAGCCCCAGCATTTT.